This TCR beta chain was found in a study of T-cell memory formation after mild COVID-19 (dated by TCRdb to about 2021). For the study in its entirety: TCR sequence clusters from the two donors were found to be largely donor specific. Two young, previously healthy adult volunteers, one female and one male, were included in the cohort. Longitudinal TCRalpha and TCRbeta repertoire sequencing tracked T-cell clones expanding and contracting after mild COVID-19 in two donors. Summary of the overall study and its limitations: The second-wave clones that peaked on day 37 were not confirmed to be SARS-CoV-2 specific. Contracting CD4+ clones were found mainly in CM and EM memory subsets, while CD8+ clones were enriched in EMRA. The study covered only two mild cases, and larger cohorts including severe cases with pre-infection samples were considered necessary. Clones contracting from day 15 to 85 had balanced CD4/CD8 phenotypes, while a second wave expanding from day 15 to 37 was biased towards CD4+. Some responding clones were detected in pre-infection memory, which suggested that pre-existing cross-reactive memory T cells had joined the SARS-CoV-2 response.

This clonotype was picked up a small number of times. What this receptor recognizes is not known. No base quality values were provided; no much bigger clone lies one nucleotide off. The CDR3 numbers 15 residues from cysteine through phenylalanine. Of the read, only the CDR3 DNA is kept; its 45 bases are in frame from base 1. Trimming at the junction amounts to 0 bases on V and 0 bases on J, and the germline ends lie 9 bases apart. CDR1 and CDR2 are drawn from the germline V gene: SGHRS, YFSETQ. This sample was sequenced with an Illumina NovaSeq 6000. Using 5'RACE with constant-segment primers, TCRalpha and TCRbeta cDNA libraries were constructed, with sample barcodes and unique molecular identifiers added in the process. RNA was extracted from every sample with Trizol reagent. The libraries were amplified in two PCR steps, and the second step added a second sample barcode and Illumina TruSeq adapters. The libraries were sequenced on an Illumina NovaSeq using 2 x 150 bp paired-end reads. Concerning the study's data processing: Demultiplexing of reads and collapsing into UMI-guided consensus sequences were performed with migec v1.2.7. With mixcr v2.1.11, UMI consensuses were aligned to TRA and TRB V and J templates and assembled into clonotypes. Expanded or contracted clonotypes were those called significant by both edgeR and NoisET, with noise models trained on biological replicates. edgeR calls used a false discovery rate-adjusted p below 0.01 and a log2 fold-change threshold of 1. PCA with hierarchical clustering of max-normalized trajectories of the 1000 most abundant clonotypes was used as exploratory dynamics analysis. Each responding clone was given a CD4 or CD8 phenotype based on the CD4+ and CD8+ repertoires, which had been sequenced separately. TCRdb ran its own pipeline on the public reads, namely fastp trimming at Q25 and MiXCR clone calling, and kept in-frame beta chains. Rows are unified per CDR3 protein, each entry keeping the most common DNA and genes. The V and J calls, along with clone size, are taken from TCRdb and not from the paper's own processing. In all, the sample holds about 350,000 distinct CDR3 sequences, and about 13% of those were seen once. The ten largest clones capture about 20% of the sample.

Ficoll-Paque density gradient centrifugation was used to isolate PBMCs. Rearrangement joined TRBV5-1 to TRBJ2-5, with TRBD1 tentatively as D gene (5 bases match). The sequence derives from a young man who had mild COVID-19 (a few samples of this study predate the infection). The sample titles of this study are shuffled in the database, so cell type and time point are left out; the donor was told from shared clones. Sequenced: PBMCs or a T cell subset sorted from them (not recorded which). The CDR3 is CASSLGPGNQETQYF. In nucleotides, the sequence is TGCGCCAGCAGCTTGGGCCCAGGGAACCAAGAGACCCAGTACTTC.